The 18 T cell receptor beta chains below were found in one sample sequenced in a study of long-term antiretroviral therapy in people with HIV. The run of the v3.0 immunoSEQ assay was at survey level. Profiling relied on immunoSEQ multiplex PCR, and the TCRdb table lists in-frame clones only, not all of them. Counted here are 20,000 to 30,000 clones, approximately 80% occurring once; the ten biggest clones make up around 6%. The sample was unsorted PBMCs, taken 0.7 years before starting antiretroviral therapy. These receptor sequences come from a man under 40 with HIV.

The V call is TRBV19, the J call TRBJ2-3; tentative D call: TRBD1 (7 bases). Trimming pared 10 bases from V and 4 bases from J, leaving 18 bases between. CDR3 size: 14 residues. Germline loops: CDR1 LNHDA, CDR2 SQIVND (reference sequence). CDR3 sequence (DNA): TGTGCCACCCAGGGGGACGGGAGTGCAGATACGCAGTATTTT. Translation: CATQGDGSADTQYF.

This chain joins TRBV5-6 and TRBJ1-4; 9 nucleotides line up with TRBD1. This CDR3 is 15 amino acids long. V lost 4 bases, J lost 5 bases, and 6 bases stayed unmatched. CDR1 is SGHDT, CDR2 YYEEEE, per germline. The CDR3 nucleotides are TGTGCCAGCAGCCTCCGACAGGGGGAGAATGAAAAACTGTTTTTT. Its translation is CASSLRQGENEKLFF.

The chain carries TRBV19 and TRBJ2-1; D may be TRBD2 (6 bases). Between the trimmed V and J ends, which lost 7 bases and 5 bases, there was a span of 12 bases. The CDR3 runs 13 residues. The germline gives CDR1 LNHDA, CDR2 SQIVND (reference sequence). The CDR3 loop reads CASTRTIHNEQFF. DNA of the CDR3: TGTGCCAGTACCAGGACTATTCACAATGAGCAGTTCTTC.

In regard to this clone: A junction end diverges from the germline sequence, so it may reflect a read error. This chain links TRBV5-4 with TRBJ2-3, with 11 bases identical to TRBD2. CDR1 and CDR2 from the germline V gene are SGHNT and YYREEE (reference sequence). The CDR3 has 15 amino acids. The CDR3 here is CASSLGLAGTDTQYF. The CDR3 nucleotides read TGTGCCAGCAGTTTGGGACTAGCGGGCACAGATACGCAGTATTTT. Full variable domain (rest looked up from reference TRBV5-4 and TRBJ2-3): ETGVTQSPTHLIKTRGQQVTLRCSSQSGHNTVSWYQQALGQGPQFIFQYYREEENGRGNFPPRFSGLQFPNYSSELNVNALELDDSALYLCASSLGLAGTDTQYFGPGTRLTVL.

The chain has TRBV5-1 and TRBJ1-3, with 9 bases fitting TRBD1. V shed 4 bases and J 3 bases; nucleotides not matched to a gene: 5. This CDR3 comprises 15 residues. Germline V gene sequence: CDR1 SGHRS, CDR2 YFSETQ. CDR3 nucleotide sequence: TGCGCCAGCAGCATAGGGACAGGGAGTGGAAACACCATATATTTT. This codes for CASSIGTGSGNTIYF.

The gene calls are TRBV21-1 and TRBJ1-4. TRBV21-1 is a documented pseudogene. This CDR3 spans 19 amino acids. CDR3 residues: CASSTRDRVGIATNEKLFF. In DNA, the CDR3 is TGTGCCAGCAGCACACGGGACCGGGTAGGGATTGCAACTAATGAAAAACTGTTTTTT.

The rearrangement joins TRBV30 to TRBJ2-2; 9 positions agree with TRBD1. Germline CDR1 reads GTSNPN; CDR2 reads SVGIG (reference sequence). Trimming took 3 bases from V and 7 from J; bases not matched to a gene: 18. The CDR3 extends over 18 amino acids. The CDR3 nucleotides read TGTGCCTGGAGGGATAGGGACAGGGTATGTTTTAATGGCGGGGAGCTGTTTTTT. Amino acids: CAWRDRDRVCFNGGELFF.

This clone was picked up a small number of times. The rearrangement joins TRBV5-6 to TRBJ1-6, with D possibly matching TRBD1 (5 bases). The CDR3 has 15 residues. Germline V gene lookup returns CDR1 SGHDT and CDR2 YYEEEE. V dropped 4 bases and J dropped 9 bases, with 17 bases sitting between them. CDR3 DNA sequence: TGTGCCAGCAGCGAAGGGCAGGGTGGGGGTTCACCCCTCCACTTT. This sequence encodes CASSEGQGGGSPLHF.

Here the CDR3 reads CAWRPLGQGYDTQYF. The CDR3 bases are TGTGCCTGGAGGCCCCTCGGGCAGGGGTATGATACGCAGTATTTT. The chain employs TRBV30 and TRBJ2-3; D might be TRBD1 (6 bases). CDR3 length: 15 amino acids. V gave up 3 bases and J gave up 6 bases, with 19 bases separating them. CDR1 and CDR2 from the germline V gene are GTSNPN and SVGIG (reference sequence).

The chain recombines TRBV19 with TRBJ1-2, with 7 bases that match TRBD1. This CDR3 has 15 residues. V lost 5 bases to trimming and J lost 4 bases; unmatched junction nucleotides: 10. Germline V gene data show CDR1 as LNHDA and CDR2 as SQIVND (reference sequence). CDR3 coding DNA: TGTGCCAGTAGTCATCCCGGGACAGCAGGCTATGGCTACACCTTC. The encoded protein is CASSHPGTAGYGYTF.

This clone was recorded a few times. The V call is TRBV7-9, the J call TRBJ2-1; 9 bases map to TRBD2. CDR1 is SEHNR and CDR2 is FQNEAQ in the germline V gene (reference sequence). J lost 3 bases, V lost 6 bases, and 0 bases had no gene match. CDR3 length: 13 amino acids. The CDR3 bases are TGTGCCAGCAGAGCGGGAGGCTACAATGAGCAGTTCTTC. Amino acid sequence: CASRAGGYNEQFF.

This chain connects TRBV6-1 to TRBJ2-1, with no clear D. V lost 0 bases and J 9 bases, leaving 6 bases between the germline ends. The CDR3 runs to 12 residues. The germline gives CDR1 MNHNS, CDR2 SASEGT. The CDR3 DNA is TGTGCCAGCAGTGAAGCGGGTATTGAGCAGTTCTTC. It is translated as CASSEAGIEQFF.

This chain uses TRBV18 with TRBJ2-7; TRBD1 matches 7 bases. CDR1 is KGHSH, CDR2 LQKENI, per germline. This CDR3 region has 14 residues. The trim removed 4 bases at V and 0 bases at J, leaving 3 bases unmatched. The DNA for the CDR3 is TGTGCCAGCTCACAACAGGGGAACTCCTACGAGCAGTACTTC. Translating gives CASSQQGNSYEQYF.

The rearrangement joins TRBV27 to TRBJ2-6; D is perhaps TRBD1 (5 bases). This CDR3 has 17 amino acids. The V gene's germline CDR1 is MNHEY and CDR2 SMNVEV (reference sequence). The V end lost 2 bases, the J end lost 3 bases, and 14 bases lay between the germline ends. The DNA of the CDR3 is TGTGCCAGCAGTTTAGCATTGGTAGGGGATGGGGCCAACGTCCTGACTTTC. Its translation: CASSLALVGDGANVLTF. The entire variable domain, with the rest obtained from reference TRBV27 and TRBJ2-6, is as follows: EAQVTQNPRYLITVTGKKLTVTCSQNMNHEYMSWYRQDPGLGLRQIYYSMNVEVTDKGDVPEGYKVSRKEKRNFPLILESPSPNQTSLYFCASSLALVGDGANVLTFGAGSRLTVL.

The rearrangement joins TRBV7-2 to TRBJ2-2, with D uncertain. The germline V and J ends were trimmed by 6 bases and 6 bases, with 14 bases remaining between them. CDR1 and CDR2 (germline): SGHTA, FQGNSA. There are 14 residues in the CDR3. The CDR3 DNA reads TGTGCCAGCAGGCGAATTCTAGGGTCCGGGGAGCTGTTTTTT. It specifies CASRRILGSGELFF.

V is TRBV7-9 and J is TRBJ1-4; D may be TRBD1 (6 bases). V gave up 1 base and J gave up 7 bases, with 16 bases separating them. Germline-derived CDR1 and CDR2 are SEHNR and FQNEAQ (reference sequence). There are 16 residues in the CDR3. The DNA of the CDR3 is TGTGCCAGCAGCTTAGATAACAGGGCGCGAGGTGAAAAACTGTTTTTT. Translated: CASSLDNRARGEKLFF. Looking up the rest from reference TRBV7-9 and TRBJ1-4 gives the full variable domain: DTGVSQNPRHKITKRGQNVTFRCDPISEHNRLYWYRQTLGQGPEFLTYFQNEAQLEKSRLLSDRFSAERPKGSFSTLEIQRTEQGDSAMYLCASSLDNRARGEKLFFGSGTQLSVL.

This clone has just one count. The chain has TRBV6-5 and TRBJ1-2; D possibly corresponds to TRBD1 (5 bases). Trimming pared 7 bases from V and 11 bases from J, leaving 17 bases between. CDR1 is MNHEY, CDR2 SVGAGI, per germline. The CDR3 extends over 12 amino acids. The CDR3 is CASINERGGYTF. CDR3 in DNA: TGTGCCAGCATTAACGAGAGGGGAGGGTACACCTTC.

This chain links TRBV28 with TRBJ2-2; 9 nucleotides align to TRBD1. Losses at the gene ends were 6 bases for V and 4 bases for J; bases not matched to a gene: 9. CDR1 is MDHEN, CDR2 SYDVKM, per germline. CDR3 length equals 16 residues. This chain's CDR3 is CASRRTGARSTGELFF. CDR3 DNA: TGTGCCAGCAGACGGACAGGGGCGCGAAGCACCGGGGAGCTGTTTTTT.